This TCR beta chain derives from a study of CD8 T cells in ankylosing spondylitis. TCRdb fed the 5' RACE reads into MiXCR, producing one record per CDR3 protein. The sample has about 450,000 distinct CDR3 sequences, roughly a quarter seen once. This clonotype has more than one count but fewer than ten. Antigen specificity is unknown. Germline CDR1 is SGHRS and CDR2 is YFSETQ. The V gene end was trimmed by 1 base and the J gene end by 0 bases; junction bases not matched to a gene: 5. This CDR3 contains 16 residues. Study results and limitations: Typical of ankylosing spondylitis blood, it appeared, was a TCR beta motif of eight highly homologous variants.

This clonotype originated in a male donor with ankylosing spondylitis. Sequencing was carried out using blood, either unsorted or a sorted T cell fraction (not recorded which). The J gene is TRBJ2-3, the V gene TRBV5-1; 7 bases line up with TRBD2. The CDR3 loop is CASSLMAGVSTDTQYF. Here the CDR3 DNA reads TGCGCCAGCAGCTTGATGGCGGGAGTTAGCACAGATACGCAGTATTTT.